The 10 T cell receptor beta chains below were found in one sample sequenced in a study of T cell responses to AZD1222 COVID-19 vaccine. TCRdb's copy holds only in-frame clones and misses some; the assay was immunoSEQ multiplex PCR. The sample comprises 200,000 or so clones, around 88% of which are singletons, and 7.7% rests with the top ten. Here the sequenced sample was peripheral blood, taken on day 0 of AZD1222 vaccination. These receptors were taken from an adult in good health.

The J gene is TRBJ1-5, the V gene TRBV5-6; D unclear. CDR3 length equals 15 residues. Germline lookup yields CDR1 SGHDT and CDR2 YYEEEE. The V end lost 1 base, the J end lost 0 bases, and 8 bases lay between the germline ends. This CDR3 is CASSLIPPSNQPQHF. In nucleotides, the CDR3 is TGTGCCAGCAGCTTGATCCCTCCTAGCAATCAGCCCCAGCATTTT.

The chain is built from TRBV3-1 (or the pseudogene TRBV3-2) and TRBJ1-3, with 8 bases that match TRBD1. The CDR3 is 14 residues long. The V gene end was trimmed by 4 bases and the J gene end by 3 bases; junction bases not matched to a gene: 2. Germline CDR1 is LGHDT and CDR2 is YNNKEL (reference sequence). CDR3 sequence reads: CASSPRGLGNTIYF. CDR3 sequence (DNA): TGTGCCAGCAGCCCCAGGGGGCTTGGAAACACCATATATTTT.

The chain recombines TRBV6-5 with TRBJ2-6, with D unclear. This CDR3 is built from 14 residues. Trimming removed 3 bases from V and 0 bases from J, with 3 bases in between. The germline CDR1 and CDR2 sequences are MNHEY and SVGAGI. The CDR3 nucleotides read TGTGCCAGCAGTTATACCTCTGGGGCCAACGTCCTGACTTTC. Encoded protein: CASSYTSGANVLTF.

The rearrangement links TRBV29-1 to TRBJ1-1; 11 bases align to TRBD1. Germline values: CDR1 SQVTM, CDR2 ANQGSEA. With V trimmed by 5 bases and J by 7 bases, 9 bases remained unmatched. The CDR3 consists of 14 residues. CDR3 sequence: CSVYLPGQGVEAFF. The CDR3 DNA is TGCAGCGTTTACCTCCCGGGACAGGGGGTTGAAGCTTTCTTT.

This chain uses TRBV2 with TRBJ1-2; 9 bases are shared with TRBD1. J was trimmed by 6 bases and V by 6 bases; bases with no gene match: 11. CDR3 length: 15 residues. Germline CDR1 reads SNHLY; CDR2 reads FYNNEI. The CDR3 coding sequence is TGTGCCAGCAGCTTAAACGACAGGGGGGATGATGGCTACACCTTC. Translating gives CASSLNDRGDDGYTF.

V and J are TRBV28 and TRBJ1-6; no clear D gene. The CDR3 extends over 16 amino acids. Germline CDR1 reads MDHEN; CDR2 reads SYDVKM. V lost 1 base, J lost 7 bases, and 14 bases lay in between. CDR3 bases: TGTGCCAGCAGTTTATTTACCACCCCCCTGAATTCACCCCTCCACTTT. Translation: CASSLFTTPLNSPLHF.

The chain recombines TRBV11-2 with TRBJ2-7, with 7 bases that match TRBD1. The CDR3 consists of 13 residues. Germline assignment: CDR1 SGHAT and CDR2 FQNNGV. With V trimmed by 5 bases and J by 3 bases, 4 bases remained unmatched. The CDR3 protein is CASSIRQGYEQYF. CDR3 DNA sequence: TGTGCCAGCAGCATTCGACAGGGCTACGAGCAGTACTTC.

V and J are TRBV6-5 and TRBJ2-5; D uncertain. Trimming removed 8 bases from V and 0 bases from J, with 7 bases in between. This CDR3 region has 12 residues. Germline lookup yields CDR1 MNHEY and CDR2 SVGAGI. CDR3 coding DNA: TGTGCCAGCTGTAGGGACCAAGAGACCCAGTACTTC. Encoded protein: CASCRDQETQYF.

V is TRBV6-1 and J is TRBJ2-2; maybe TRBD2 (6 bases). The CDR3 runs 16 residues. Germline V gives CDR1 MNHNS, CDR2 SASEGT. Trimming took 4 bases from V and 0 from J, leaving 12 bases between them. Written as DNA, the CDR3 is TGTGCCAGCAGTGGGGCGGGGCCCACGAACACCGGGGAGCTGTTTTTT. It translates to CASSGAGPTNTGELFF.

This clone showed up just once. The chain has TRBV29-1 and TRBJ2-3; the D is unclear. Trimming took 5 bases from V and 1 from J, leaving 7 bases between them. Germline loops: CDR1 SQVTM, CDR2 ANQGSEA. This CDR3 is built from 12 residues. CDR3 protein: CSVTPGTDTQYF. DNA of the CDR3: TGCAGCGTTACGCCCGGCACAGATACGCAGTATTTT.